This T cell receptor beta chain was sequenced during a study of T cell repertoires in cytomegalovirus infection. Study-wide background: Public TCR beta signatures provided an indication of both CMV infection and a matching HLA type. General study results and limits: Summed frequency of public TCR beta families distinguished CMV carriers with the relevant HLA. HLA-C-restricted TCR beta clonotypes specific for CMV led the ex vivo response.

This CDR3 is built from 15 residues. V was trimmed by 7 bases and J by 1 base, leaving 16 bases between them. Germline CDR1 MNHEY, CDR2 SVGEGT. Using its own MiXCR run on the reads, TCRdb lists one record per CDR3 protein. Here the sample spans hundreds of thousands of distinct CDR3 sequences, 20% to 25% being singletons. This clonotype was observed at least ten times. Antigen: not known. Sequencing was carried out using CD8+ T cells from PBMCs. This rearrangement joins TRBV6-2 or TRBV6-3 to TRBJ2-5; D is uncertain. The source is a human donor in good health (CMV status not recorded). Some clones in this sample may be carry-over from other donors' samples. Written as DNA, the CDR3 is TGTGCCAGCAAATTATCTCAGAACCGCCAAGAGACCCAGTACTTC. Its translation: CASKLSQNRQETQYF.